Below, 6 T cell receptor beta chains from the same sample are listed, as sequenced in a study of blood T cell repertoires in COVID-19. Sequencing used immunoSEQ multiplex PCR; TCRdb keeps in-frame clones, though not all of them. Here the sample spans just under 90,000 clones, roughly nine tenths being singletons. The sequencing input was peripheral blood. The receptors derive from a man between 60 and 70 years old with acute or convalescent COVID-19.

The CDR3 region is CASSYLAVGNTIYF. CDR3 coding DNA: TGTGCCAGCAGTTACTTGGCGGTTGGAAACACCATATATTTT. The chain uses TRBV6-2 or TRBV6-3 and TRBJ1-3; D gene ambiguous. This CDR3 has 14 amino acids. V was pared by 1 base and J by 3 bases, with 7 bases between. Germline loops: CDR1 MNHEY, CDR2 SVGEGT.

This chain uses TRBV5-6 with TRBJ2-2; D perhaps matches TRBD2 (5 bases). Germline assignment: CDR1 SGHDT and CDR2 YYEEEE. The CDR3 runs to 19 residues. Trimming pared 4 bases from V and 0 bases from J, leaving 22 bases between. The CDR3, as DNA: TGTGCCAGCAGCCCGTCGACTTTCGTTAGAGCGGCGAACACCGGGGAGCTGTTTTTT. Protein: CASSPSTFVRAANTGELFF. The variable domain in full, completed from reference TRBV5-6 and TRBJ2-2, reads DAGVTQSPTHLIKTRGQQVTLRCSPKSGHDTVSWYQQALGQGPQFIFQYYEEEERQRGNFPDRFSGHQFPNYSSELNVNALLLGDSALYLCASSPSTFVRAANTGELFFGEGSRLTVL.

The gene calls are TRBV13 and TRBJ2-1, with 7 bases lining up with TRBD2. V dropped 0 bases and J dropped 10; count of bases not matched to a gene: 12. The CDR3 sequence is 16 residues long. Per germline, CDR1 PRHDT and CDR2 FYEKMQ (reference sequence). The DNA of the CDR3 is TGTGCCAGCAGCTTAGGACACGGGGGAGTGGGAGGGGAGCAGTTCTTC. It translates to CASSLGHGGVGGEQFF.

CDR3 sequence (DNA): TGTGCCAGCTCACCACCGACGGGTGAGACCCAGTACTTC. Its translation is CASSPPTGETQYF. The chain links TRBV18 to TRBJ2-5; D is unresolved. Trimming pared 0 bases from V and 5 bases from J, leaving 7 bases between. CDR3 size: 13 residues. Germline V lookup: CDR1 KGHSH, CDR2 LQKENI.

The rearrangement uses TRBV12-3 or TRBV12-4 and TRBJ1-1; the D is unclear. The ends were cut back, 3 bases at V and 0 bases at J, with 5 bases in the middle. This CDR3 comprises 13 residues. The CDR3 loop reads CASSFIMNTEAFF. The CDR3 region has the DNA TGTGCCAGCAGTTTCATCATGAACACTGAAGCTTTCTTT.

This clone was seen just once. CDR3 sequence: CASQTPGQGDGYTF. In nucleotides, the CDR3 is TGTGCCAGCCAAACGCCGGGACAGGGAGACGGCTACACCTTC. The V and J genes are TRBV28 and TRBJ1-2; TRBD1 matches 9 bases. V shed 8 bases, J shed 8 bases, and the junction held 12 bases outside the gene matches. Germline V gene lookup returns CDR1 MDHEN and CDR2 SYDVKM. The length of the CDR3 is 14 residues.